This T cell receptor (beta chain) was recorded in a study of blood T cell repertoires in COVID-19. Background on the study: There were acute and convalescent COVID-19 samples, and they came from the United States, Italy and Spain. The cDNA or gDNA used as material had been derived from T cells, B-cell-depleted T cells, or PBMCs.

Per the authors' pipeline: Estimation of nucleated cell counts was performed using reference gene primer amplification. Assay: immunoSEQ multiplex PCR; the TCRdb copy retains only in-frame clones and omits some. That table furnishes V, J and clone size, whereas the DNA furnished D and trimming. Of around 43,000 clones listed, nearly 80% were seen once; the top ten hold 15% to 20%. The J segment lost 8 bases and the V segment lost 5 bases, leaving 7 bases of the junction unmatched. Germline CDR1 reads SGHAT; CDR2 reads FQDESV (reference sequence). The CDR3 is 14 residues long. The origin of this receptor is an older man with acute or convalescent COVID-19. Sequencing was performed on peripheral blood. The V call is TRBV11-1, the J call TRBJ2-3, with 10 bases aligning to TRBD2. The CDR3 reads CASSNSGGPGTQYF. The DNA for the CDR3 is TGTGCCAGCAGCAATAGCGGGGGGCCGGGTACGCAGTATTTT.